The 18 T cell receptor beta chains reported below all come from one sample, sequenced in a study of T cells in tuberculosis. Time point: new active TB diagnosis, blood taken before or within 7 days of starting treatment. Here immunoSEQ multiplex PCR was the method, and the copy in TCRdb shows in-frame clones only, minus some. The sample consists of under 40,000 clones, more than 75% of them appearing once. Here the sequenced sample was PBMCs, taken at tuberculosis diagnosis. The receptors originated from an adult with tuberculosis.

The V gene is TRBV7-2, the J gene TRBJ2-5; D possibly corresponds to TRBD2 (6 bases). V lost 2 bases and J lost 6, with 19 bases in between. Looked up from germline, CDR1 is SGHTA and CDR2 is FQGNSA. The CDR3 has 16 residues. CDR3 coding DNA: TGTGCCAGCAGCTTAAGCCCGCGGGGAGGACAACAGACCCAGTACTTC. Translated: CASSLSPRGGQQTQYF. The full variable domain, rest sourced from reference TRBV7-2 and TRBJ2-5, is GAGVSQSPSNKVTEKGKDVELRCDPISGHTALYWYRQSLGQGLEFLIYFQGNSAPDKSGLPSDRFSAERTGGSVSTLTIQRTQQEDSAVYLCASSLSPRGGQQTQYFGPGTRLLVL.

This chain connects TRBV5-1 to TRBJ2-2; D is unclear. The germline V gene encodes CDR1 SGHRS and CDR2 YFSETQ. The CDR3 spans 14 residues. Trimming stripped 4 bases from V and 1 base from J, with 8 bases between. The CDR3 DNA follows: TGCGCCAGCAGCCCGGGTCAGAACACCGGGGAGCTGTTTTTT. This translates into CASSPGQNTGELFF.

The chain joins TRBV7-3 to TRBJ2-5; D is unresolved. The CDR3 runs to 12 residues. Germline assignment: CDR1 SGHTA and CDR2 FQGTGA. V shed 2 bases and J shed 6 bases, with 7 bases lying between them. The CDR3 here is CASSLRGKTQYF. The CDR3 DNA follows: TGTGCCAGCAGCTTACGCGGAAAGACCCAGTACTTC.

The V and J genes are TRBV4-2 and TRBJ2-1, with TRBD2 matching over 8 bases. The V segment lost 2 bases and the J segment 3 bases; nucleotides outside the gene matches: 6. The germline V gene encodes CDR1 LGHNA and CDR2 YNFKEQ. This CDR3 comprises 16 residues. The CDR3 nucleotides are TGTGCCAGCAGCCAATGGACTAGCCCGAACTACAATGAGCAGTTCTTC. Its protein is CASSQWTSPNYNEQFF.

The chain is built from TRBV9 and TRBJ2-1; 11 nucleotides line up with TRBD2. CDR1 and CDR2 from the germline V gene are SGDLS and YYNGEE. The CDR3 covers 17 residues. The trim removed 3 bases at V and 2 bases at J, leaving 7 bases unmatched. This CDR3 is CASSAGLAAQPYNEQFF. The DNA of the CDR3 is TGTGCCAGCAGCGCGGGACTAGCGGCACAACCCTACAATGAGCAGTTCTTC.

This chain links TRBV12-5 with TRBJ2-1; 9 bases are a match to TRBD2. V shed 1 base and J 7 bases; nucleotides not matched to a gene: 11. The germline V gene has CDR1 LGHNT and CDR2 FRNRAP. The CDR3 has 17 residues. The CDR3 nucleotides read TGTGCTAGTGGTTTGGGATTAGCGGGAGTCCCTGTGAATGAGCAGTTCTTC. Translated: CASGLGLAGVPVNEQFF.

The rearrangement links TRBV10-3 to TRBJ1-2; D is uncertain. The CDR3 spans 12 residues. V was cut by 0 bases and J by 8 bases, with 7 bases left in between. Per the germline V gene, CDR1 is ENHRY and CDR2 is SYGVKD. CDR3 sequence reads: CAISESRYGYTF. The CDR3 DNA reads as TGTGCCATCAGTGAGTCCCGGTACGGCTACACCTTC.

J is TRBJ2-3 and V is TRBV30; D possibly corresponds to TRBD2 (5 bases). This CDR3 is 14 amino acids long. The V gene lost 0 bases and the J gene lost 0 bases, with 7 bases spanning the gap. Germline values: CDR1 GTSNPN, CDR2 SVGIG (reference sequence). CDR3 region: CAWSVAVSTDTQYF. The CDR3 DNA is TGTGCCTGGAGTGTAGCGGTAAGCACAGATACGCAGTATTTT.

This chain uses TRBV27 with TRBJ2-3, with TRBD2 matching over 9 bases. The CDR3 consists of 17 residues. V shed 1 base and J 6 bases; nucleotides not matched to a gene: 11. Germline V gene data show CDR1 as MNHEY and CDR2 as SMNVEV (reference sequence). CDR3 region: CASSLLSGGGGEDTQYF. The CDR3 nucleotides read TGTGCCAGCAGTTTATTATCAGGCGGGGGGGGTGAGGATACGCAGTATTTT.

This sequence joins TRBV2 and TRBJ2-5; D is ambiguous. CDR1 and CDR2 (germline): SNHLY, FYNNEI. The CDR3 extends over 14 amino acids. The V end lost 4 bases, the J end lost 1 base, and 10 bases lay between the germline ends. Here the CDR3 DNA reads TGTGCCAGCAGTGTGACACTCTCCCAAGAGACCCAGTACTTC. It translates to CASSVTLSQETQYF.

This chain links TRBV5-4 with TRBJ2-1, with 7 bases aligning to TRBD1. V shed 3 bases, J shed 0 bases, and the junction held 3 bases outside the gene matches. The CDR3 sequence is 15 residues long. Germline V lookup: CDR1 SGHNT, CDR2 YYREEE (reference sequence). The DNA for the CDR3 is TGTGCCAGCAGCTCGGGACAGAGCTCCTACAATGAGCAGTTCTTC. Translating it yields CASSSGQSSYNEQFF.

This chain uses TRBV5-1 with TRBJ1-4; 9 bases line up with TRBD1. CDR1 is SGHRS and CDR2 is YFSETQ in the germline V gene. The CDR3 sequence is 16 residues long. V was pared by 4 bases and J by 0 bases, with 4 bases of the junction left unmatched. This CDR3 is CASSPGTGSTNEKLFF. The CDR3 coding sequence is TGCGCCAGCAGCCCCGGGACAGGGTCAACTAATGAAAAACTGTTTTTT.

V usage is TRBV18 and J usage is TRBJ1-2; 10 bases are shared with TRBD1. V was clipped by 3 bases and J by 4 bases; unmatched bases: 8. The CDR3 loop spans 16 amino acids. Germline CDR1 and CDR2: KGHSH and LQKENI. The CDR3 DNA is TGTGCCAGCTCACCCCCTGGGACAGGGGTTGTCTATGGCTACACCTTC. This encodes CASSPPGTGVVYGYTF. Drawing the rest from reference TRBV18 and TRBJ1-2, the complete variable domain is NAGVMQNPRHLVRRRGQEARLRCSPMKGHSHVYWYRQLPEEGLKFMVYLQKENIIDESGMPKERFSAEFPKEGPSILRIQQVVRGDSAAYFCASSPPGTGVVYGYTFGSGTRLTVV.

The chain employs TRBV2 and TRBJ1-5; the match to TRBD1 covers 8 bases. CDR1 and CDR2 (germline): SNHLY, FYNNEI. The CDR3 sequence is 16 residues long. Trimming at V came to 3 bases and at J to 4 bases, leaving 8 bases not matched to a gene. The CDR3 here is CASSEGRGRRNQPQHF. For the CDR3, the DNA is TGTGCCAGCAGTGAGGGCAGGGGGCGCCGGAATCAGCCCCAGCATTTT.

The V call is TRBV11-3, the J call TRBJ2-1; tentative D call: TRBD2 (6 bases). The CDR3 is 13 amino acids. CDR1 and CDR2 (germline): SGHNT, YENEEA. The V gene lost 2 bases and the J gene lost 8 bases, with 10 bases spanning the gap. CDR3 residues: CASSLTSRYEQFF. The CDR3 DNA is TGTGCCAGCAGCTTAACTAGCCGGTATGAGCAGTTCTTC. The whole variable domain, remainder taken from reference TRBV11-3 and TRBJ2-1, is EAGVVQSPRYKIIEKKQPVAFWCNPISGHNTLYWYLQNLGQGPELLIRYENEEAVDDSQLPKDRFSAERLKGVDSTLKIQPAELGDSAVYLCASSLTSRYEQFFGPGTRLTVL.

The genes are TRBV30 and TRBJ2-5, with a weak D call TRBD2 (6 bases). Germline V gives CDR1 GTSNPN, CDR2 SVGIG (reference sequence). Trimming removed 4 bases at V and 2 bases at J, with 11 bases between. The CDR3 covers 13 residues. DNA for the CDR3: TGTGCCTGGATGGGACTCTCTCAAGAGACCCAGTACTTC. Translation: CAWMGLSQETQYF. The complete variable domain, with remaining parts taken from reference TRBV30 and TRBJ2-5, reads SQTIHQWPATLVQPVGSPLSLECTVEGTSNPNLYWYRQAAGRGLQLLFYSVGIGQISSEVPQNLSASRPQDRQFILSSKKLLLSDSGFYLCAWMGLSQETQYFGPGTRLLVL.

The V and J genes are TRBV6-5 and TRBJ1-2; 8 bases agree with TRBD1. The trim removed 0 bases at V and 8 bases at J, leaving 8 bases unmatched. Germline-derived CDR1 and CDR2 are MNHEY and SVGAGI. CDR3 length: 15 residues. CDR3 residues: CASSYSSDRAGGYTF. The CDR3 DNA reads TGTGCCAGCAGTTACTCGTCGGACAGGGCCGGCGGCTACACCTTC.

Turning to this clone: One end of the junction fails to match germline, which may point to a read error. V is TRBV18 and J is TRBJ2-3; the D gene is possibly TRBD2 (6 bases). The CDR3 spans 14 residues. Germline values: CDR1 KGHSH, CDR2 LQKENI. This CDR3 reads CASSPQRGTDTQYF. The DNA for the CDR3 is TGTGCCAGCTCCCCACAGCGGGGCACAGATACGCAGTATTTT.